This passage covers 19 T cell receptor beta chains from one sample sequenced in a study of cytomegalovirus exposure and HLA in healthy donors. PCR employed 60 Vbeta and 13 Jbeta primers. The protocol was immunoSEQ multiplex PCR, while the TCRdb copy is restricted to in-frame clones and leaves out a portion. The repertoire holds some 250,000 clones, with about 80% as singletons. The material sequenced was PBMCs. The receptor set was obtained from a woman aged 35 to 49 in good health and CMV-seropositive.

The rearrangement links TRBV5-4 to TRBJ2-7, with a tentative D call TRBD2 (5 bases). The V gene's germline CDR1 is SGHNT and CDR2 YYREEE (reference sequence). The V gene lost 2 bases and the J gene lost 5 bases, with 11 bases spanning the gap. This CDR3 is built from 13 residues. The CDR3 DNA reads as TGTGCCAGCAGCTTCTCTAGCTCTAACGAGCAGTACTTC. Translating it yields CASSFSSSNEQYF.

This chain uses TRBV7-2 with TRBJ2-7; D unresolved. The CDR3 totals 11 residues. Germline V gene sequence: CDR1 SGHTA, CDR2 FQGNSA. Trimming stripped 5 bases from V and 6 bases from J, with 8 bases between. CDR3 DNA sequence: TGTGCCAGCAGCCTCGCCGGCGAGCAGTACTTC. Protein product: CASSLAGEQYF.

The chain recombines TRBV10-3 with TRBJ1-6; possibly TRBD1 for D (5 bases). The germline CDR1 and CDR2 sequences are ENHRY and SYGVKD. V dropped 3 bases and J dropped 6 bases, with 15 bases sitting between them. The CDR3 has 16 residues. CDR3 nucleotides: TGTGCCATCAGTGAACACAGGTCCGGGGGTAATTCACCCCTCCACTTT. This translates into CAISEHRSGGNSPLHF.

In this sample, this clone turned up a few times. One end of the junction is discordant with germline, which a read error may explain. Other DNA sequences in this sample translate to the same CDR3. The chain recombines TRBV7-2 with TRBJ1-6; maybe TRBD1 (5 bases). Looked up from germline, CDR1 is SGHTA and CDR2 is FQGNSA. The CDR3 length is 14 residues. The CDR3 is CASSPTVNNSPLHF. Written as DNA, the CDR3 is TGTGCCAGCAGCCCGACAGTTAATAATTCCCCCCTCCACTTT.

The chain employs TRBV10-3 and TRBJ2-3; 9 bases agree with TRBD1. Trimming cost V 5 bases and J 3 bases; bases outside gene matches: 3. The CDR3 is 14 amino acids. Per the germline V gene, CDR1 is ENHRY and CDR2 is SYGVKD. CDR3 in DNA: TGTGCCATCAGTTTCGGACAGGGGACAGATACGCAGTATTTT. Its protein is CAISFGQGTDTQYF.

This CDR3 is CSGGQGGNTGELFF. CDR3 nucleotide sequence: TGCAGCGGTGGACAGGGTGGGAACACCGGGGAGCTGTTTTTT. The chain couples TRBV29-1 to TRBJ2-2; 8 positions match TRBD1. Unmatched junction bases numbered 5, after V lost 7 bases and J lost 1 base. CDR3 length: 14 residues. Germline-derived CDR1 and CDR2 are SQVTM and ANQGSEA.

The chain recombines TRBV9 with TRBJ1-4; the match to TRBD1 covers 8 bases. Germline V gene sequence: CDR1 SGDLS, CDR2 YYNGEE. The CDR3 consists of 16 residues. V was clipped by 2 bases and J by 7 bases; unmatched bases: 10. The CDR3 nucleotides read TGTGCCAGCAGCGTGAGGTCAGGGGGCGCCGGTGAAAAACTGTTTTTT. Protein sequence: CASSVRSGGAGEKLFF. Full variable domain (outside the CDR3, taken from reference TRBV9 and TRBJ1-4): DSGVTQTPKHLITATGQRVTLRCSPRSGDLSVYWYQQSLDQGLQFLIQYYNGEERAKGNILERFSAQQFPDLHSELNLSSLELGDSALYFCASSVRSGGAGEKLFFGSGTQLSVL.

The gene calls are TRBV30 and TRBJ2-1, with 12 nucleotides matching TRBD1. The CDR3 has 17 amino acids. Germline V gene data show CDR1 as GTSNPN and CDR2 as SVGIG (reference sequence). With 3 bases clipped from V and 1 base from J, the junction kept 7 bases outside the gene matches. The CDR3 DNA follows: TGTGCCTGGAGCTCCGGGACAGGGGGCCCGTCCTACAATGAGCAGTTCTTC. It specifies CAWSSGTGGPSYNEQFF.

This chain uses TRBV27 with TRBJ1-1, with D maybe TRBD1 (5 bases). The germline gives CDR1 MNHEY, CDR2 SMNVEV (reference sequence). The CDR3 contains 14 residues. V lost 8 bases to trimming and J lost 1 base, with 14 bases between them. CDR3 nucleotides: TGTGCCAGCGGGCGGGGGACGGCGAACACTGAAGCTTTCTTT. Translating it yields CASGRGTANTEAFF.

The gene calls are TRBV27 and TRBJ1-1; 7 positions agree with TRBD1. The CDR3 length is 15 residues. In germline, CDR1 is MNHEY, CDR2 SMNVEV (reference sequence). V lost 4 bases and J lost 7; bases outside the gene matches: 12. The CDR3 here is CASSYMPSRDSEAFF. The CDR3, as DNA: TGTGCCAGCAGTTACATGCCGTCTCGGGACAGTGAAGCTTTCTTT.

There are a few counts of this clone. The chain couples TRBV5-1 to TRBJ2-7; weak D call: TRBD1 (5 bases). Germline lookup yields CDR1 SGHRS and CDR2 YFSETQ. The CDR3 sequence is 15 residues long. With 0 bases removed from V and 6 bases from J, the gap between germline ends came to 16 bases. Here the CDR3 reads CASSLAQGSGSEQYF. CDR3 sequence (DNA): TGCGCCAGCAGCTTGGCTCAGGGAAGTGGGTCCGAGCAGTACTTC.

This chain joins TRBV30 and TRBJ2-6; no reliable D call. Per the germline V gene, CDR1 is GTSNPN and CDR2 is SVGIG (reference sequence). V lost 3 bases, J lost 0 bases, and 12 bases lay in between. CDR3 length: 16 amino acids. The CDR3 nucleotides are TGTGCCTGGAGCGCCCTTCCAGGCTCTGGGGCCAACGTCCTGACTTTC. Translating it yields CAWSALPGSGANVLTF.

The chain couples TRBV7-9 to TRBJ2-7; 12 nucleotides align to TRBD2. Per germline, CDR1 SEHNR and CDR2 FQNEAQ (reference sequence). The CDR3 extends over 18 amino acids. V lost 1 base, J lost 3 bases, and 10 bases stayed unmatched. The CDR3 protein is CASSLGDTSGRWVYEQYF. The DNA of the CDR3 is TGTGCCAGCAGCTTAGGTGATACTAGCGGGAGGTGGGTCTACGAGCAGTACTTC.

The chain uses TRBV9 and TRBJ2-7; D may be TRBD1 (6 bases). The germline gives CDR1 SGDLS, CDR2 YYNGEE. V shed 4 bases and J shed 2 bases, with 13 bases lying between them. This CDR3 is built from 14 residues. CDR3 DNA: TGTGCCAGCAGCCCCGGCCCAGGGGCCTACGAGCAGTACTTC. This encodes CASSPGPGAYEQYF.

This chain links TRBV18 with TRBJ2-3; weak D call: TRBD2 (6 bases). The CDR3 runs to 16 residues. Deletions cut 5 bases from V and 0 bases from J, with 15 bases between. Germline-derived CDR1 and CDR2 are KGHSH and LQKENI. CDR3 DNA sequence: TGTGCCAGCTCATACACCGGGGGTGCAAGCACAGATACGCAGTATTTT. Its translation is CASSYTGGASTDTQYF.

The chain uses TRBV7-8 and TRBJ2-2; weak D call: TRBD1 (5 bases). The CDR3 is made up of 16 amino acids. Germline CDR1 SGHVS, CDR2 FQNEAQ. The V gene lost 5 bases and the J gene lost 6 bases, with 19 bases spanning the gap. CDR3 bases: TGTGCCAGCAGCACCACCAGGGTTACGTGGTCCGGGGAGCTGTTTTTT. Translating gives CASSTTRVTWSGELFF.

This clone was counted a few times. V and J are TRBV7-9 and TRBJ1-1, with a possible D match to TRBD1 (5 bases). The CDR3 is 15 amino acids. Trimming left V 1 base short and J 1 base short, with 10 bases between. The germline CDR1 and CDR2 sequences are SEHNR and FQNEAQ (reference sequence). The CDR3 reads CASSLGQNRNTEAFF. The CDR3 DNA reads as TGTGCCAGCAGCTTAGGACAGAATAGGAACACTGAAGCTTTCTTT.

Points on this clone: One end of the junction fails to match germline, which may point to a read error. This chain joins TRBV7-9 and TRBJ2-3; 7 bases align to TRBD1. This CDR3 has 16 residues. Germline V gene sequence: CDR1 SEHNR, CDR2 FQNEAQ (reference sequence). CDR3 in amino acids: CSSSSASGGWTDTQYF. CDR3 sequence (DNA): TGTTCCAGCAGTAGTGCGTCAGGGGGTTGGACAGATACGCAGTATTTT.

V and J are TRBV5-1 and TRBJ2-2; D gene uncertain. V shed 2 bases and J shed 6 bases, with 11 bases lying between them. The germline V gene encodes CDR1 SGHRS and CDR2 YFSETQ. This CDR3 is built from 14 residues. The CDR3 DNA reads TGCGCCAGCAGCTTTCAGGCAGCAGCCGGGGAGCTGTTTTTT. As protein: CASSFQAAAGELFF.